This T cell receptor beta chain stems from a study of T cells in Graves' hyperthyroidism and ophthalmopathy. This clonotype was picked up many times. CDR1 and CDR2 from the germline V gene are SGHVS and FQNEAQ. Trimming stripped 5 bases from V and 3 bases from J, with 11 bases between. This CDR3 has 13 amino acids. What was amplified from RNA transcripts were TCR beta CDR3 regions. HTBI primers drove first-round RT-PCR of the TCR CDR3. TCRdb re-called the multiplex PCR reads through MiXCR, storing one row per CDR3 protein. The sample records about 700,000 distinct CDR3 sequences, nearly 45% being singletons.

This clonotype was sampled from an adult man with Graves' disease, either hyperthyroidism or ophthalmopathy (not recorded which). The rearrangement uses TRBV7-8 and TRBJ2-7, with D unclear. The sample taken for sequencing was peripheral blood or thyroid tissue (not recorded which). The CDR3 sequence is CASSLWAGYEQYF. The DNA of the CDR3 is TGTGCCAGCAGCCTGTGGGCAGGCTACGAGCAGTACTTC.